The 2 T cell receptor beta chains given below trace back to one sample, sequenced in a study of beta chain features in type 1 diabetes. Expressed TCRB transcripts got sequenced, as all isolated RNA was reverse transcribed. The protocol was immunoSEQ multiplex PCR, while the TCRdb copy is restricted to in-frame clones and leaves out a portion. The sample consists of 90,000 to 110,000 clones, approximately 37% of them appearing once. The sequencing sample was made of stem cell memory CD4+ T cells from blood. These receptors all come from a woman between 18 and 30 years old in good health.

This clone was observed a handful of times. The CDR3 sequence is CASSYHTSSGNTIYF. The CDR3 DNA is TGTGCCAGCAGTTACCACACAAGCTCTGGAAACACCATATATTTT. The V call is TRBV6-6, the J call TRBJ1-3; D is unresolved. CDR1 MNHNY and CDR2 SVGAGI come from the germline V gene (reference sequence). V was trimmed by 2 bases and J by 0 bases, leaving 8 bases between them. The CDR3 covers 15 residues.

This clone was counted between two and nine times. The gene calls are TRBV19 and TRBJ1-4; no reliable D call. The V end was cut by 5 bases, the J end by 2 bases, with 9 bases between. Looked up from germline, CDR1 is LNHDA and CDR2 is SQIVND (reference sequence). The CDR3 runs 14 residues. CDR3 loop: CASSLVRTNEKLFF. The CDR3 bases are TGTGCCAGTAGTCTAGTCCGGACTAATGAAAAACTGTTTTTT.